A single count supports the clone carrying this TCR beta chain. Trimming stripped 3 bases from V and 8 bases from J, with 13 bases between. The CDR3 totals 13 residues. CDR1 SGHTA and CDR2 FQGNSA come from the germline V gene. These data are taken from a study of blood T cell repertoires in COVID-19. Turning to the study itself: Samples representing acute and convalescent COVID-19 were sourced from the United States, Italy and Spain.

Some clones are missing from TCRdb's copy, which holds only in-frame ones; the method was immunoSEQ multiplex PCR. The table lists approximately 300,000 clones, 90% of them singletons. This rearrangement joins TRBV7-2 to TRBJ1-1; D perhaps matches TRBD1 (5 bases). Specimen: PBMCs or T cells enriched from blood (not recorded which). This TCR was recovered from a woman between 25 and 40 years old who had been exposed to COVID-19. CDR3 bases: TGTGCCAGCAGCTTTTACCAAACAGGAGAAGCTTTCTTT. Protein sequence: CASSFYQTGEAFF.